A single sample gave rise to the 23 T cell receptor beta chains below, sequenced in a study of spatial heterogeneity in lung cancer. TCRdb reanalysed the 5' RACE reads using MiXCR and keeps one entry per CDR3 protein. The data hold about 18,000 distinct CDR3 sequences, with 9.5% to 10% observed a single time. Whole-study findings and limits: Tracking of tumor mutation counts was seen in expanded intratumoral alpha and beta TCR counts.

No antigen has been assigned to these receptors. Time point meaning: sample taken at primary tumor resection. The sample here was lung tumor tissue, taken at surgery. Receptors were obtained from a female donor with early-stage non-small cell lung cancer.

To note about this clonotype: The library was designed around alpha chains, so this beta chain is a stray read whose abundance carries little weight. The rearrangement uses TRBV9 and TRBJ1-3, with D unresolved. Trimming stripped 3 bases from V and 2 bases from J, with 6 bases between. This CDR3 has 13 residues. Germline V gene lookup returns CDR1 SGDLS and CDR2 YYNGEE. The CDR3 DNA reads as TGTGCCAGCAGCGCTGGGACTGGAAACACCATATATTTT. It encodes CASSAGTGNTIYF.

Ten or more counts support this clonotype. This beta chain is an unintended read in a library built for alpha chains; its size means little. In DNA form, the CDR3 reads TGCGCCAGCAGCTTTTGGGGGTCGGAACTGTTTTTT. Its protein product is CASSFWGSELFF. V usage is TRBV5-1 and J usage is TRBJ1-4, with D possibly being TRBD1 (5 bases). The germline V and J ends were trimmed by 2 bases and 12 bases, with 11 bases remaining between them. CDR1 is SGHRS, CDR2 YFSETQ, per germline. The CDR3 length is 12 residues.

This clonotype was counted many times. This beta chain was picked up by a library intended for alpha chains and is off target, so its count carries little meaning. V usage is TRBV2 and J usage is TRBJ1-4, with D uncertain. V was cut by 1 base and J by 6 bases, with 12 bases left in between. There are 15 residues in the CDR3. Germline CDR1 and CDR2: SNHLY and FYNNEI. The CDR3 reads CASSEEGASYEKLFF. The CDR3 DNA reads TGTGCCAGCAGTGAAGAGGGCGCGTCTTATGAAAAACTGTTTTTT.

By share of the sample, this clonotype is medium-sized (0.01 to 0.1%). Since it is a stray read in a library aimed at alpha chains, this beta chain has a size that is not meaningful. This chain joins TRBV29-1 and TRBJ2-3; 7 bases are shared with TRBD1. The length of the CDR3 is 13 residues. V was pared by 3 bases and J by 1 base, with 1 base of the junction left unmatched. The germline CDR1 and CDR2 sequences are SQVTM and ANQGSEA. CDR3 DNA sequence: TGCAGCGTTGACCAGGGGGGCACAGATACGCAGTATTTT. Translated, it gives CSVDQGGTDTQYF.

This clonotype ranks as medium-sized. This beta chain appears as a stray read in a library generated for alpha chains; its size is not informative. The chain is built from TRBV13 and TRBJ2-5, with D tentatively TRBD2 (5 bases). The germline V gene encodes CDR1 PRHDT and CDR2 FYEKMQ (reference sequence). V shed 2 bases and J shed 3 bases, with 10 bases lying between them. The CDR3 length is 14 residues. The CDR3 DNA is TGTGCCAGCAGCTTAAGGACTTTCAAAGAGACCCAGTACTTC. It translates to CASSLRTFKETQYF.

This clonotype has only a few counts. Found in a library prepared for alpha chains, this beta chain is an off-target read, and its abundance has little meaning. V is TRBV18 and J is TRBJ1-4; D is uncertain. Germline V gene sequence: CDR1 KGHSH, CDR2 LQKENI. The CDR3 contains 16 residues. V lost 3 bases to trimming and J lost 2 bases, with 13 bases between them. The chain's CDR3 is CASSPSHLGTNEKLFF. The CDR3 coding sequence is TGTGCCAGCTCACCGTCCCACCTAGGCACTAATGAAAAACTGTTTTTT.

In its sample, this clonotype ranks as medium-sized (0.01 to 0.1%). This beta chain came through as a stray read in a library set up for alpha chains, and its size says little. This rearrangement joins TRBV29-1 to TRBJ2-1; the match to TRBD1 covers 8 bases. CDR1 and CDR2 (germline): SQVTM, ANQGSEA. The junction had 10 bases not matched to a gene; V was cut back by 4 bases and J by 2 bases. The CDR3 consists of 16 residues. This chain's CDR3 is CSVASSAGGPYNEQFF. CDR3 coding DNA: TGCAGCGTTGCTTCATCCGCAGGGGGCCCCTACAATGAGCAGTTCTTC.

This clonotype rates as medium-sized. This beta chain represents an off-target read in a library built for alpha chains; its size is of limited meaning. The chain recombines TRBV29-1 with TRBJ2-5, with unresolved D. The CDR3 totals 13 residues. Per germline, CDR1 SQVTM and CDR2 ANQGSEA. V lost 3 bases, J lost 5 bases, and 13 bases lay in between. CDR3 sequence reads: CSVEVLVGETQYF. The CDR3 DNA reads TGCAGCGTTGAGGTCCTAGTGGGGGAGACCCAGTACTTC.

This clonotype was counted ten times or more. Because this beta chain is a stray read in a library intended to capture alpha chains, its abundance should not be given much weight. The CDR3 loop is CASSVALAGGPDTQYF. The CDR3 DNA sequence: TGTGCCAGCAGCGTAGCGCTAGCGGGGGGGCCTGATACGCAGTATTTT. The rearrangement links TRBV9 to TRBJ2-3, with TRBD2 identical over 12 bases. V trimming: 0 bases; J trimming: 6 bases; junction bases outside the gene matches: 5. Germline CDR1 reads SGDLS; CDR2 reads YYNGEE. This CDR3 is built from 16 residues.

This clonotype was picked up many times. Because the library targeted alpha chains, this beta chain is an off-target read whose size means little. This sequence joins TRBV12-3 or TRBV12-4 and TRBJ1-1; TRBD1 matches 9 bases. The CDR3 covers 13 residues. Trimming cost V 6 bases and J 3 bases; bases outside gene matches: 2. The CDR3 sequence: CASSRTGDTEAFF. The CDR3 region has the DNA TGTGCCAGCAGCCGGACAGGGGACACTGAAGCTTTCTTT.

Comment on this clonotype: Since it is a stray read in a library aimed at alpha chains, this beta chain has a size that is not meaningful. The J gene is TRBJ2-1, the V gene TRBV12-3 or TRBV12-4; TRBD2 matches 8 bases. This CDR3 has 18 residues. The ends lost 7 bases at V and 1 base at J; junction bases unmatched: 15. The CDR3 here is CASIHSPTSVRSYNEQFF. CDR3 nucleotides: TGTGCCAGCATCCATAGCCCGACTAGCGTTCGTTCCTACAATGAGCAGTTCTTC.

This clonotype was recorded at least ten times. With the library built for alpha chains, this beta chain is off target and its frequency is not meaningful. The chain joins TRBV11-2 to TRBJ2-3, with D unclear. The CDR3 spans 16 residues. Germline assignment: CDR1 SGHAT and CDR2 FQNNGV. V lost 6 bases to trimming and J lost 0 bases, with 16 bases between them. CDR3 residues: CASSSRFALSTDTQYF. CDR3 nucleotide sequence: TGTGCCAGCAGTTCCCGCTTTGCGTTGAGCACAGATACGCAGTATTTT. The entire variable domain, with the rest obtained from reference TRBV11-2 and TRBJ2-3, is as follows: EAGVAQSPRYKIIEKRQSVAFWCNPISGHATLYWYQQILGQGPKLLIQFQNNGVVDDSQLPKDRFSAERLKGVDSTLKIQPAKLEDSAVYLCASSSRFALSTDTQYFGPGTRLTVL.

The sample holds a few counts of this clonotype. As an off-target read in a library built for alpha chains, this beta chain has a frequency of little significance. The chain is built from TRBV2 and TRBJ1-2; D perhaps matches TRBD1 (6 bases). The CDR3 loop spans 14 amino acids. From germline, CDR1 is SNHLY and CDR2 FYNNEI. Trimming removed 5 bases at V and 8 bases at J, with 18 bases between. The chain's CDR3 is CASSSTGSRGGYTF. The CDR3 bases are TGTGCCAGCAGTTCTACAGGGAGTCGAGGGGGCTACACCTTC.

This clonotype was recorded a few times. This beta chain appears as a stray read in a library generated for alpha chains; its size is not informative. The J gene is TRBJ2-7, the V gene TRBV12-3 or TRBV12-4; D is perhaps TRBD1 or TRBD2 (5 bases each). The CDR3 runs to 15 residues. The germline V and J ends were trimmed by 5 bases and 5 bases, with 19 bases remaining between them. CDR3 in amino acids: CASSTSGTGTNEQYF. Written as DNA, the CDR3 is TGTGCCAGCAGTACATCCGGGACCGGTACAAACGAGCAGTACTTC.

With regard to this clonotype: This beta chain came through as a stray read in a library set up for alpha chains, and its size says little. The CDR3: CAWSPGGIYGYTF. The CDR3 nucleotides are TGTGCCTGGAGTCCGGGGGGCATCTATGGCTACACCTTC. The chain employs TRBV30 and TRBJ1-2; perhaps TRBD1 as D (6 bases). Germline V gives CDR1 GTSNPN, CDR2 SVGIG (reference sequence). With 2 bases removed from V and 4 bases from J, the gap between germline ends came to 11 bases. The CDR3 has 13 amino acids.

This clonotype came up a few times. This beta chain represents an off-target read in a library built for alpha chains; its size is of limited meaning. The CDR3 DNA follows: TGCAGTGCTAGAGATTTAGGCGCAAACTCCTACAATGAGCAGTTCTTC. Its translation is CSARDLGANSYNEQFF. This chain connects TRBV20-1 to TRBJ2-1; D unclear. The CDR3 totals 16 residues. Trimming cost V 0 bases and J 0 bases, with 12 bases left between them. CDR1 and CDR2 from the germline V gene are DFQATT and SNEGSKA (reference sequence).

Notes on this clonotype: This beta chain represents an off-target read in a library built for alpha chains; its size is of limited meaning. The genes are TRBV5-5 and TRBJ2-7; D call uncertain. The germline CDR1 and CDR2 sequences are SGHKS and YYEKEE (reference sequence). The CDR3 spans 14 residues. Trimming took 0 bases from V and 1 from J, leaving 8 bases between them. The CDR3 DNA reads TGTGCCAGCAGCTTGGGGGCCCTTTCCTACGAGCAGTACTTC. Its protein product is CASSLGALSYEQYF. Using reference TRBV5-5 and TRBJ2-7 for the parts outside the CDR3, the full variable domain is DAGVTQSPTHLIKTRGQQVTLRCSPISGHKSVSWYQQVLGQGPQFIFQYYEKEERGRGNFPDRFSARQFPNYSSELNVNALLLGDSALYLCASSLGALSYEQYFGPGTRLTVT.

This clonotype was seen a few times. Since it is a stray read in a library aimed at alpha chains, this beta chain has a size that is not meaningful. DNA of the CDR3: TGTGCCAGCAGGGTAAACAATGAGCAGTTCTTC. This codes for CASRVNNEQFF. This sequence joins TRBV12-3 or TRBV12-4 and TRBJ2-1, with unresolved D. V was clipped by 6 bases and J by 5 bases, with 5 bases between them. This CDR3 is built from 11 residues.

Points on this clonotype: This beta chain slipped into a library made for alpha chains as a stray read, so its size is not meaningful. The J gene is TRBJ1-2, the V gene TRBV28; 7 positions match TRBD1. J lost 4 bases, V lost 6 bases, and 17 bases had no gene match. This CDR3 is 17 amino acids long. The V gene's germline CDR1 is MDHEN and CDR2 SYDVKM. The CDR3 bases are TGTGCCAGCAGCTCCTCGGTCCAGACAGGGCCGATCTATGGCTACACCTTC. It encodes CASSSSVQTGPIYGYTF.

Many counts were recorded for this clonotype. Since the library was made to target alpha chains, this beta chain is a stray read and its abundance is not meaningful. This sequence joins TRBV29-1 and TRBJ1-1; D unresolved. V dropped 7 bases and J dropped 5 bases, with 17 bases sitting between them. CDR1 and CDR2 from the germline V gene are SQVTM and ANQGSEA. This CDR3 region has 13 residues. CDR3 sequence: CSAYEGGGTEAFF. In DNA form, the CDR3 reads TGCAGCGCGTACGAGGGAGGAGGGACTGAAGCTTTCTTT.

As concerns this clonotype: This beta chain is an unintended read in a library built for alpha chains; its size means little. The chain carries TRBV20-1 and TRBJ2-1; no clear D gene. The CDR3 is 13 residues long. Germline V CDR1 and CDR2: DFQATT, SNEGSKA (reference sequence). Trimming removed 0 bases at V and 7 bases at J, with 10 bases between. CDR3 residues: CSARDQQVNEQFF. DNA for the CDR3: TGCAGTGCTAGAGATCAGCAAGTAAATGAGCAGTTCTTC.

In its sample, this clonotype was seen a few times. Within a library made for alpha chains, this beta chain is off target, and its count is uninformative. This chain connects TRBV12-3 or TRBV12-4 to TRBJ1-5, with no clear D. CDR3 size: 14 residues. The V end was cut by 1 base, the J end by 7 bases, with 11 bases between. This CDR3 reads CASSLELGSQPQHF. CDR3 nucleotide sequence: TGTGCCAGCAGTTTAGAATTAGGGTCCCAGCCCCAGCATTTT.

This clonotype was observed at least ten times. Because the library targeted alpha chains, this beta chain is an off-target read whose size means little. The chain employs TRBV11-2 and TRBJ2-2; D not resolved. CDR3 length: 14 residues. The V gene's germline CDR1 is SGHAT and CDR2 FQNNGV. The ends were cut back, 1 base at V and 7 bases at J, with 10 bases in the middle. Written as DNA, the CDR3 is TGTGCCAGCAGCTTAGTACTGCAAGGCGGGGAGCTGTTTTTT. It yields the protein CASSLVLQGGELFF.